The T cell receptor beta chain under discussion was sequenced for a study of identical twins. A single record per CDR3 protein comes from TCRdb applying MiXCR to the 5' RACE reads. This sample yields about 200,000 distinct CDR3 sequences, of which about 6.7% are seen a single time; more than 14% belongs to the top ten. V lost 2 bases and J 6 bases, leaving 16 bases between the germline ends. The CDR3 contains 15 residues. Germline CDR1 SNHLY, CDR2 FYNNEI. Regarding this clonotype: Its matching antigen is unknown.

Points from the study as a whole: Fewer insertions marked abundant cord blood beta clonotypes; young adult naive trended weakly, memory not at all.

The sample was also reused in another study, on T cells expressing NK-cell markers. Per that paper: Of CD8+ T cells, roughly 1.0-7.0% belonged to dominant NKG2C+ clonotypes in roughly six donors.

The receptor was isolated from a woman aged 18-29 years in good health. The sequencing sample was made of CD8+ T cells sorted from blood. This rearrangement joins TRBV2 to TRBJ2-5, with D unclear. CDR3 loop: CASSELAEKKKTQYF. In DNA, the CDR3 is TGTGCCAGCAGTGAACTGGCGGAGAAGAAGAAGACCCAGTACTTC.